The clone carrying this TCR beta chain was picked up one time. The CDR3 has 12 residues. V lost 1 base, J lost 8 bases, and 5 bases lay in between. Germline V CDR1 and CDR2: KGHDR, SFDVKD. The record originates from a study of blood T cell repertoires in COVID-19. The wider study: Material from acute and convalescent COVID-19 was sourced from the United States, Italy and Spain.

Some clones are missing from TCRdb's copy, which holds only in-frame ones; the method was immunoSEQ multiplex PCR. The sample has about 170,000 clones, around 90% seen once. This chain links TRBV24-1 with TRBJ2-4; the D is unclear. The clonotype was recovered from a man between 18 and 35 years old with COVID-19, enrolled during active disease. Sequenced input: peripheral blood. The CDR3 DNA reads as TGTGCCACCAGTGATTTCCGGGACATTCAGTACTTC. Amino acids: CATSDFRDIQYF.